One sample yielded the 8 T cell receptor beta chains listed below, sequenced in a study of shared clonotypes between healthy human individuals. Generated by immunoSEQ multiplex PCR, the TCRdb table keeps only in-frame clones and is missing some. The table shows some 1 million clones, with around 74% occurring only once. The sample comprised memory CD4+ T cells sorted from blood. Noted subset: CD45RA-negative fraction. The source is a man aged 18 to 29 in good health.

The V and J genes are TRBV19 and TRBJ1-6, with a weak D call TRBD1 (5 bases). Germline V gives CDR1 LNHDA, CDR2 SQIVND (reference sequence). The CDR3 contains 16 residues. V shed 3 bases and J shed 1 base, with 10 bases lying between them. The CDR3 DNA is TGTGCCAGTAGTATCGGAGGGGCATCCTATAATTCACCCCTCCACTTT. It codes for CASSIGGASYNSPLHF.

The rearrangement joins TRBV29-1 to TRBJ1-1, with unresolved D. Trimming took 5 bases from V and 0 from J, leaving 10 bases between them. CDR1 SQVTM and CDR2 ANQGSEA come from the germline V gene. CDR3 length: 13 amino acids. CDR3 region: CSVSGLMNTEAFF. Here the CDR3 DNA reads TGCAGCGTTTCAGGCCTCATGAACACTGAAGCTTTCTTT.

This clone was detected a few times. DNA for the CDR3: TGTGCCAGCAGGGACCGGATGGGTTCACCCCTCCACTTT. Protein: CASRDRMGSPLHF. This chain connects TRBV28 to TRBJ1-6; the D is unclear. Between the trimmed V and J ends, which lost 6 bases and 9 bases, there was a span of 12 bases. The CDR3 length is 13 residues. CDR1 and CDR2 from the germline V gene are MDHEN and SYDVKM. The full variable domain, its missing parts supplied by reference TRBV28 and TRBJ1-6, is DVKVTQSSRYLVKRTGEKVFLECVQDMDHENMFWYRQDPGLGLRLIYFSYDVKMKEKGDIPEGYSVSREKKERFSLILESASTNQTSMYLCASRDRMGSPLHFGNGTRLTVT.

This clone was seen just once. The chain couples TRBV6-6 to TRBJ1-4; the D gene is possibly TRBD1 (5 bases). The CDR3 sequence is 14 residues long. Germline lookup yields CDR1 MNHNY and CDR2 SVGAGI (reference sequence). Between the trimmed V and J ends, which lost 5 bases and 5 bases, there was a span of 12 bases. CDR3 nucleotides: TGTGCCAGCAGTGGACAAGTGGGGAATGAAAAACTGTTTTTT. Amino acid sequence: CASSGQVGNEKLFF.

There are a few counts of this clone. The chain links TRBV19 to TRBJ1-2, with TRBD1 matching over 9 bases. Germline assignment: CDR1 LNHDA and CDR2 SQIVND (reference sequence). The CDR3 length is 14 residues. Unmatched junction bases numbered 9, after V lost 9 bases and J lost 4 bases. This chain's CDR3 is CASLKTGGAYGYTF. The CDR3 DNA sequence: TGTGCCAGCCTAAAGACAGGGGGTGCCTATGGCTACACCTTC.

This rearrangement joins TRBV7-2 to TRBJ2-2, with TRBD1 matching 8 bases. With 5 bases clipped from V and 7 bases from J, the junction kept 6 bases outside the gene matches. CDR3 length: 14 amino acids. Germline lookup yields CDR1 SGHTA and CDR2 FQGNSA. Here the CDR3 reads CASSTGQGGGELFF. The CDR3 region has the DNA TGTGCCAGCAGCACCGGACAGGGAGGCGGGGAGCTGTTTTTT.

This chain joins TRBV29-1 and TRBJ2-3; 8 bases fit TRBD1. The V segment lost 4 bases and the J segment 2 bases; nucleotides outside the gene matches: 14. CDR1 is SQVTM, CDR2 ANQGSEA, per germline. The CDR3 has 17 amino acids. The CDR3 nucleotides read TGCAGCGTTGGGGGATCCAGGGGGCTAAGTCACACAGATACGCAGTATTTT. Protein product: CSVGGSRGLSHTDTQYF.

The J gene is TRBJ2-4, the V gene TRBV4-2; 7 bases fit TRBD2. Unmatched junction bases numbered 15, after V lost 1 base and J lost 0 bases. Germline values: CDR1 LGHNA, CDR2 YNFKEQ. The CDR3 extends over 20 amino acids. The CDR3 reads CASSQGTRELSSLAKNIQYF. The CDR3 nucleotides read TGTGCCAGCAGCCAAGGGACTAGGGAGTTATCCTCACTAGCCAAAAACATTCAGTACTTC.